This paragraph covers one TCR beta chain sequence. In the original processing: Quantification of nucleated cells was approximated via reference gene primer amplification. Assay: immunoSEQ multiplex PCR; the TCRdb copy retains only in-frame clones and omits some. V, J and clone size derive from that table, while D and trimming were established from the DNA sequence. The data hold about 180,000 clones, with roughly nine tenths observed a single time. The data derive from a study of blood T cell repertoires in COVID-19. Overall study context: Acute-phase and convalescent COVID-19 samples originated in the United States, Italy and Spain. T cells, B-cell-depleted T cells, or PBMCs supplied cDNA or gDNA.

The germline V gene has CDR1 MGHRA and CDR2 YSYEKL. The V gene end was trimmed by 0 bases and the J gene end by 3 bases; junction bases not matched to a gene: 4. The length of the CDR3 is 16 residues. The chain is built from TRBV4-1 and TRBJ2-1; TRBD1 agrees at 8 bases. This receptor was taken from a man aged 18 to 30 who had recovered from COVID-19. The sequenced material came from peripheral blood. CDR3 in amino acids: CASSQDRTGNYNEQFF. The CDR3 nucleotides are TGCGCCAGCAGCCAAGATAGGACAGGGAACTACAATGAGCAGTTCTTC.